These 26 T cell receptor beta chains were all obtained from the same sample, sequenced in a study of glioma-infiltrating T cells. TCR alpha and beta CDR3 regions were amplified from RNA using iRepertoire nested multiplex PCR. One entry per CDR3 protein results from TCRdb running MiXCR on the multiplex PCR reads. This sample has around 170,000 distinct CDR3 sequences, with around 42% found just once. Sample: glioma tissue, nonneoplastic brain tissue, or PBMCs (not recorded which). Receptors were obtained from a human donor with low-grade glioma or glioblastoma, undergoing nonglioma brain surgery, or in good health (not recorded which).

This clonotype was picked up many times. In DNA form, the CDR3 reads TGTGCCAGCAGTGTTCAGAACACTGAAGCTTTCTTT. Translating it yields CASSVQNTEAFF. The gene calls are TRBV2 and TRBJ1-1; D not certain. The V and J ends lost 4 bases and 1 base respectively, with 4 bases between them. This CDR3 comprises 12 residues. Per the germline V gene, CDR1 is SNHLY and CDR2 is FYNNEI.

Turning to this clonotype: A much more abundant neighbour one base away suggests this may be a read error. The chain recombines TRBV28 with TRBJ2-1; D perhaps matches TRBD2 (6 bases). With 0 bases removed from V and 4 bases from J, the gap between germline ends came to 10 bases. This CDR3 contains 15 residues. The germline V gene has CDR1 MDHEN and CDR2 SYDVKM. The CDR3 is CASSLWNSGYNEQFF. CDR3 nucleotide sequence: TGTGCCAGCAGTTTATGGAATAGCGGTTACAATGAGCAGTTCTTC.

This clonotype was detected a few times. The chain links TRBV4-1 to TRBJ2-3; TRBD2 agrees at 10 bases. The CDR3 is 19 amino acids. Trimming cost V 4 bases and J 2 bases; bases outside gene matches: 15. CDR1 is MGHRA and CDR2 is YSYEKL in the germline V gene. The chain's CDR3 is CASSPLPSRAGGITDTQYF. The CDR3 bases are TGCGCCAGCAGCCCTCTCCCGTCGCGAGCGGGAGGGATCACAGATACGCAGTATTTT.

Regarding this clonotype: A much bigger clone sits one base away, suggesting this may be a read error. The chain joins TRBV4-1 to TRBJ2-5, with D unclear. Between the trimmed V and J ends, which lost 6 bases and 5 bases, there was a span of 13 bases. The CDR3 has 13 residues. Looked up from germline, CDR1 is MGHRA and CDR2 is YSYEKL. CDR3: CASRQPSMETQYF. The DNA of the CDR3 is TGCGCCAGCAGACAGCCTTCGATGGAGACCCAGTACTTC.

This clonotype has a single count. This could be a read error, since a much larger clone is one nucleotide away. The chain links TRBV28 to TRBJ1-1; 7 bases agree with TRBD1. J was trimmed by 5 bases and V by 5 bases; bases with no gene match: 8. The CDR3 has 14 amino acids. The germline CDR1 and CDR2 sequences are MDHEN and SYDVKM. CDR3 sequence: CASSNRTGRTEAFF. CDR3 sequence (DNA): TGTGCCAGCAGTAACCGGACAGGCCGAACTGAAGCTTTCTTT.

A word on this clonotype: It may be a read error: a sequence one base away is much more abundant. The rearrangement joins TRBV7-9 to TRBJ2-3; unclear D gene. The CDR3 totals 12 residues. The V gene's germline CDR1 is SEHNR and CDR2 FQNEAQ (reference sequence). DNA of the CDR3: TGTGCCAGCAGCCCGTCCCGAGATAAGCAGTATTTT. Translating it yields CASSPSRDKQYF.

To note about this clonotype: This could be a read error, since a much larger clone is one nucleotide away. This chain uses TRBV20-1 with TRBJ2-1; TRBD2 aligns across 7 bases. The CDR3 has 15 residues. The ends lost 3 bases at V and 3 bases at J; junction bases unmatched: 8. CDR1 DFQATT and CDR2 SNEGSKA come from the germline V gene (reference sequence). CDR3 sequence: CSARAPPSGYNEQFF. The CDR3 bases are TGCAGTGCTAGGGCCCCGCCTAGCGGCTACAATGAGCAGTTCTTC.

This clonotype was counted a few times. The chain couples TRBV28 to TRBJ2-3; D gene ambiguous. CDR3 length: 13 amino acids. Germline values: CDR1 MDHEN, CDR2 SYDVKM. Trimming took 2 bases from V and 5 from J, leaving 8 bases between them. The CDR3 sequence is CASSLRLKDTQYF. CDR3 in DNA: TGTGCCAGCAGTTTAAGATTAAAAGATACGCAGTATTTT.

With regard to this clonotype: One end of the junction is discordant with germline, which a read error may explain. The chain's CDR3 is CASGGGEKFF. The DNA for the CDR3 is TGTGCCAGTGGGGGGGGTGAGAAGTTCTTC. J is TRBJ2-1 and V is TRBV12-3 or TRBV12-4, with 7 bases fitting TRBD2. This CDR3 region has 10 residues.

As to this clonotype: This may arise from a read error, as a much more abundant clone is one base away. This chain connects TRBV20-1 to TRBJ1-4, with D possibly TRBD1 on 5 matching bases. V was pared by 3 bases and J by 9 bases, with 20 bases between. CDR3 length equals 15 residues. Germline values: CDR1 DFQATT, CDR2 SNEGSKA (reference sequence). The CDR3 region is CSASEPTGGDQKLFF. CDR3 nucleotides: TGCAGTGCTAGCGAGCCTACGGGGGGTGATCAAAAACTGTTTTTT.

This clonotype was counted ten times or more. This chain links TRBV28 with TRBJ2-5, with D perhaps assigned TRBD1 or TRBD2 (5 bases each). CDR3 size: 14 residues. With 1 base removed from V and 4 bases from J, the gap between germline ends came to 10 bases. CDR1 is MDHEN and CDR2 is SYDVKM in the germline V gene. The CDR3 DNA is TGTGCCAGCAGTTTATCTGGGGACCCAGAGACCCAGTACTTC. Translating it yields CASSLSGDPETQYF. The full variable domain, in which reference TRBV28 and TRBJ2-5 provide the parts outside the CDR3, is DVKVTQSSRYLVKRTGEKVFLECVQDMDHENMFWYRQDPGLGLRLIYFSYDVKMKEKGDIPEGYSVSREKKERFSLILESASTNQTSMYLCASSLSGDPETQYFGPGTRLLVL.

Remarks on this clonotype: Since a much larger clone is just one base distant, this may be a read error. CDR3 loop: CASSSDAGLEYEQYF. The CDR3 DNA is TGTGCCAGCAGTTCAGATGCGGGACTAGAGTACGAGCAGTACTTC. The genes are TRBV28 and TRBJ2-7, with 8 bases that match TRBD2. The CDR3 spans 15 residues. In germline, CDR1 is MDHEN, CDR2 SYDVKM. Trimming cost V 4 bases and J 4 bases; bases outside gene matches: 9.

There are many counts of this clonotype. CDR3 coding DNA: TGTGCCAGCAGTCCCGTGTGGGACAGATCCTACGAGCAGTACTTC. This encodes CASSPVWDRSYEQYF. The genes are TRBV28 and TRBJ2-7; 7 positions agree with TRBD1. Germline V gene sequence: CDR1 MDHEN, CDR2 SYDVKM. Trimming removed 5 bases from V and 1 base from J; junction bases left unmatched: 8. The CDR3 runs 15 residues.

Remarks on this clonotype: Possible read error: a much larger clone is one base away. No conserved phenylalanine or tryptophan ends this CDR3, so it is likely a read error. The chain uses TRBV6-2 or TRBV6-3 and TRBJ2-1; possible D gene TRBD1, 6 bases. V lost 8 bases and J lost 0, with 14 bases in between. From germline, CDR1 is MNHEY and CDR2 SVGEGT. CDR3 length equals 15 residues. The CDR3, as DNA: TGTGCCAGCGATAGCCTGGACAGCTCCTACAATGAGCAGTTCTAC. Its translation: CASDSLDSSYNEQFY.

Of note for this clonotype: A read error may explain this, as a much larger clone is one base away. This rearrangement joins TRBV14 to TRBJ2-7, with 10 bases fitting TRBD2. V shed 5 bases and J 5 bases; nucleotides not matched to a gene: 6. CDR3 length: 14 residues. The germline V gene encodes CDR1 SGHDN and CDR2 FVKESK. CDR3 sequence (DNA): TGTGCCAGCAGCTCGGGACTAGCGATCCACGAGCAGTACTTC. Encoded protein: CASSSGLAIHEQYF.

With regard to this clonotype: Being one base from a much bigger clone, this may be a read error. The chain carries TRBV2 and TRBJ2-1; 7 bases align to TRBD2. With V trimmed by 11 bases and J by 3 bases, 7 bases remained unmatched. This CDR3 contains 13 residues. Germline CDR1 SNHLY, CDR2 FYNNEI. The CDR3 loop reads CALGLADYNEQFF. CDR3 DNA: TGTGCCTTGGGGCTAGCGGACTACAATGAGCAGTTCTTC.

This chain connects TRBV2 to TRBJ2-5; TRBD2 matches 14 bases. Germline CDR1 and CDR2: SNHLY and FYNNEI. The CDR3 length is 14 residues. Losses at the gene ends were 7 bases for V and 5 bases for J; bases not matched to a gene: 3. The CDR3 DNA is TGTGCCAGCAACGGACTAGCGGGAGGCGAGACCCAGTACTTC. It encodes CASNGLAGGETQYF.

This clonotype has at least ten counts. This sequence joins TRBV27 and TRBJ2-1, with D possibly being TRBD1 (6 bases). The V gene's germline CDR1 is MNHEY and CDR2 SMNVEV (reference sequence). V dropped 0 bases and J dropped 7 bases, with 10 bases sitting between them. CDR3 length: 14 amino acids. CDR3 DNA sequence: TGTGCCAGCAGTTTATCGGGCAGGGGAAATGAGCAGTTCTTC. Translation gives CASSLSGRGNEQFF.

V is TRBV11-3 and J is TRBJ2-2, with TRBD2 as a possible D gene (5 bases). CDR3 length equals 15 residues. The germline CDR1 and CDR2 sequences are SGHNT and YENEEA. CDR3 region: CAHCSRSGNTGELFF. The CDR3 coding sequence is TGTGCTCATTGCTCCCGGAGCGGGAACACCGGGGAGCTGTTTTTT.

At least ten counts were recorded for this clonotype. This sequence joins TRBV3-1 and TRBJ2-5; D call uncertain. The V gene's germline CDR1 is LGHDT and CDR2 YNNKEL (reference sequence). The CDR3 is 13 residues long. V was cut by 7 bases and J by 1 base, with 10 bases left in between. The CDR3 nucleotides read TGTGCCAGCACCGAGGATGGCCAAGAGACCCAGTACTTC. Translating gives CASTEDGQETQYF.

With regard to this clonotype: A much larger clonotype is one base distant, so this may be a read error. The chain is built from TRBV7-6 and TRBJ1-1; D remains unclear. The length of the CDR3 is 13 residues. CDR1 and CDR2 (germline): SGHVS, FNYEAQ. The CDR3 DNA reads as TGTGCCAGCAGCTTTGTACGAGACACTGGAGCTTTCTTT. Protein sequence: CASSFVRDTGAFF.

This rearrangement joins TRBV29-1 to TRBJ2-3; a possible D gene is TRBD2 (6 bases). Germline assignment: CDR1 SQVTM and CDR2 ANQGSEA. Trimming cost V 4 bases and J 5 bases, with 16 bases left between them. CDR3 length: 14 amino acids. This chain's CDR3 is CSVAGLNVEDTQYF. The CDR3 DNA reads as TGCAGCGTTGCGGGACTCAACGTAGAAGATACGCAGTATTTT.

CDR3: CASSLNGAGGELFF. The CDR3 nucleotides are TGTGCCAGCAGCTTAAATGGCGCGGGCGGGGAGCTGTTTTTT. This chain uses TRBV7-9 with TRBJ2-2, with D possibly being TRBD2 (5 bases). CDR3 length equals 14 residues. The V and J ends lost 2 bases and 7 bases respectively, with 11 bases between them. CDR1 is SEHNR and CDR2 is FQNEAQ in the germline V gene (reference sequence).

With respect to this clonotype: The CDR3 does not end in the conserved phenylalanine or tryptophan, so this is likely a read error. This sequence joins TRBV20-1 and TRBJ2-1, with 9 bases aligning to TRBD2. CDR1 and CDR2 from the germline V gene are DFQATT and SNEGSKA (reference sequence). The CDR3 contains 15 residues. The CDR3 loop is CSVRPGTSRYNEQFI. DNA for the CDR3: TGCAGTGTTAGACCCGGGACTAGCAGATACAATGAGCAGTTCATC.

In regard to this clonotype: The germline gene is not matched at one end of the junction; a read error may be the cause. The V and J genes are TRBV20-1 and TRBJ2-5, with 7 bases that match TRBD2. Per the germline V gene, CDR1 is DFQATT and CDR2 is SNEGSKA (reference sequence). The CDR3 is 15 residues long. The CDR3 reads CSAREFGSREETEYF. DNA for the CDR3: TGCAGTGCTAGAGAGTTCGGCTCACGGGAGGAGACCGAGTACTTC.

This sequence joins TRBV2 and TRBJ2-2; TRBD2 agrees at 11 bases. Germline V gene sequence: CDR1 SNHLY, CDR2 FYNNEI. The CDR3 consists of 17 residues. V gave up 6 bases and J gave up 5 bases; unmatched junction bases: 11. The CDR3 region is CASRPGLAAQSTGELFF. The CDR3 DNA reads TGTGCCAGCAGACCGGGACTAGCGGCCCAGTCTACCGGGGAGCTGTTTTTT.